This T cell receptor (beta chain) came from a study of shared clonotypes between healthy human individuals. Sequencing was performed with immunoSEQ multiplex PCR; in TCRdb, only in-frame clones are kept and a portion is missing. This sample carries about 680,000 clones, about 90% of them seen once, and the ten largest clones take 24%. Terminally differentiated effector memory CD45RA+ cells were excluded by CCR7 positive selection of CD45RO-negative cells. CDR3 length: 17 amino acids. The germline gives CDR1 GTSNPN, CDR2 SVGIG (reference sequence). With 0 bases clipped from V and 7 bases from J, the junction kept 17 bases outside the gene matches.

Source material: naive CD8+ T cells sorted from blood. The V and J genes are TRBV30 and TRBJ1-1, with 7 bases that match TRBD1. The receptor was isolated from a man aged 25-45 years in good health. CDR3 sequence reads: CAWSVSPPATGKFEAFF. The CDR3 region has the DNA TGTGCCTGGAGTGTAAGTCCCCCGGCGACAGGGAAGTTTGAAGCTTTCTTT.